Below are 30 T cell receptor beta chains sequenced from a single sample in a study of cytotoxic CD8 clonotypes in ibrutinib-treated CLL. Assay used: immunoSEQ multiplex PCR; TCRdb lists only in-frame clones, some missing. The table lists approximately 350,000 clones, over 60% of them singletons. Sample: PBMCs, taken after 36 months of ibrutinib treatment. Receptors originate from a human donor with chronic lymphocytic leukemia.

The table lists this clone with a few counts. V usage is TRBV4-1 and J usage is TRBJ2-1; D might be TRBD2 (5 bases). This CDR3 comprises 14 residues. V was trimmed by 2 bases and J by 5 bases, leaving 10 bases between them. Germline values: CDR1 MGHRA, CDR2 YSYEKL. CDR3 DNA: TGCGCCAGCAGCCAACAGCGGTCGGACAATGAGCAGTTCTTC. Protein sequence: CASSQQRSDNEQFF.

This clone has only a few counts. The V gene is TRBV2, the J gene TRBJ2-5; 7 nucleotides line up with TRBD2. This CDR3 contains 12 residues. The germline gives CDR1 SNHLY, CDR2 FYNNEI. Germline trimming cut 7 bases from V and 5 bases from J; bases unmatched to any gene: 4. CDR3 nucleotide sequence: TGTGCCAGCACCGGGGGGTGGGAGACCCAGTACTTC. Translated, it gives CASTGGWETQYF.

The CDR3 DNA is TGCGCCAGCAGCGAAACTGGCCGCTACGAGCAGTACTTC. Translation gives CASSETGRYEQYF. This chain links TRBV5-1 with TRBJ2-7; D gene uncertain. Germline V gives CDR1 SGHRS, CDR2 YFSETQ. This CDR3 contains 13 residues. Deletions cut 4 bases from V and 3 bases from J, with 11 bases between.

CDR3 protein: CASSSQGQGATNEKLFF. The CDR3 bases are TGTGCCAGCAGCTCGCAAGGACAGGGGGCAACTAATGAAAAACTGTTTTTT. This chain joins TRBV5-6 and TRBJ1-4; 10 bases line up with TRBD1. CDR3 length: 17 amino acids. V gave up 3 bases and J gave up 0 bases; unmatched junction bases: 5. CDR1 and CDR2 (germline): SGHDT, YYEEEE.

This chain links TRBV7-6 with TRBJ2-3; D is perhaps TRBD1 (5 bases). This CDR3 comprises 16 residues. CDR1 SGHVS and CDR2 FNYEAQ come from the germline V gene. The V end lost 5 bases, the J end lost 3 bases, and 18 bases lay between the germline ends. The CDR3 loop reads CASSLQAGIMTDTQYF. The DNA of the CDR3 is TGTGCCAGCAGCCTCCAGGCAGGGATTATGACAGATACGCAGTATTTT.

The V gene is TRBV5-5, the J gene TRBJ2-6; D uncertain. This CDR3 comprises 16 residues. Germline CDR1 SGHKS, CDR2 YYEKEE (reference sequence). V lost 4 bases and J lost 0, with 11 bases in between. This CDR3 reads CASSLSSRSGANVLTF. Here the CDR3 DNA reads TGTGCCAGCAGCCTGTCGAGCCGCTCTGGGGCCAACGTCCTGACTTTC.

This rearrangement joins TRBV6-1 to TRBJ1-4; no definite D call. Germline V CDR1 and CDR2: MNHNS, SASEGT. Trimming left V 3 bases short and J 2 bases short, with 7 bases between. CDR3 size: 14 residues. Written as DNA, the CDR3 is TGTGCCAGCAGTGATCGAGGGACTAATGAAAAACTGTTTTTT. Protein product: CASSDRGTNEKLFF.

V usage is TRBV7-2 and J usage is TRBJ1-6; D ambiguous. Germline assignment: CDR1 SGHTA and CDR2 FQGNSA. The ends were cut back, 3 bases at V and 7 bases at J, with 16 bases in the middle. The CDR3 has 16 amino acids. The CDR3 sequence is CASSLWAGLGNSPLHF. CDR3 in DNA: TGTGCCAGCAGCTTGTGGGCGGGTCTAGGCAATTCACCCCTCCACTTT. Filled out from reference TRBV7-2 and TRBJ1-6, the complete variable domain reads GAGVSQSPSNKVTEKGKDVELRCDPISGHTALYWYRQSLGQGLEFLIYFQGNSAPDKSGLPSDRFSAERTGGSVSTLTIQRTQQEDSAVYLCASSLWAGLGNSPLHFGNGTRLTVT.

This clone was counted a single time. In DNA, the CDR3 is TGCAGCGCCCAGACTGGGAGCTCCTACGAGCAGTACTTC. Residues: CSAQTGSSYEQYF. The V gene is TRBV29-1, the J gene TRBJ2-7, with a possible D match to TRBD2 (5 bases). Germline V gene sequence: CDR1 SQVTM, CDR2 ANQGSEA. The CDR3 extends over 13 amino acids. Between the trimmed V and J ends, which lost 7 bases and 0 bases, there was a span of 13 bases.

The gene calls are TRBV29-1 and TRBJ2-7; no firm D call. V lost 8 bases and J lost 6, with 14 bases in between. CDR3 length equals 11 residues. Per germline, CDR1 SQVTM and CDR2 ANQGSEA. The CDR3 bases are TGCAGCCTGGGTATGGGTCCCGAGCAGTACTTC. Protein: CSLGMGPEQYF.

The chain has TRBV6-1 and TRBJ2-3; the match to TRBD1 covers 8 bases. The CDR3 length is 16 residues. Germline CDR1 and CDR2: MNHNS and SASEGT. V was pared by 4 bases and J by 2 bases, with 8 bases of the junction left unmatched. CDR3 DNA sequence: TGTGCCAGCAGTGTATGGGGACAGGAGCCCACAGATACGCAGTATTTT. Translation: CASSVWGQEPTDTQYF.

This clone has just one count. CDR3 in amino acids: CASSLVRSRAAGELFF. The DNA for the CDR3 is TGTGCCAGCAGCTTAGTAAGGTCCCGAGCGGCCGGGGAGCTGTTTTTT. The V and J genes are TRBV11-2 and TRBJ2-2; D may be TRBD2 (5 bases). The V end lost 1 base, the J end lost 6 bases, and 15 bases lay between the germline ends. CDR1 and CDR2 from the germline V gene are SGHAT and FQNNGV. This CDR3 spans 16 amino acids.

The rearrangement uses TRBV5-1 and TRBJ2-3; D remains unclear. The CDR3 is 14 residues long. Trimming pared 0 bases from V and 2 bases from J, leaving 7 bases between. Germline CDR1 is SGHRS and CDR2 is YFSETQ. The CDR3 sequence is CASSLVVFTDTQYF. As DNA, the CDR3 is TGCGCCAGCAGCTTGGTGGTTTTCACAGATACGCAGTATTTT. The whole variable domain, filled in from reference TRBV5-1 and TRBJ2-3, reads KAGVTQTPRYLIKTRGQQVTLSCSPISGHRSVSWYQQTPGQGLQFLFEYFSETQRNKGNFPGRFSGRQFSNSRSEMNVSTLELGDSALYLCASSLVVFTDTQYFGPGTRLTVL.

This sequence joins TRBV4-2 and TRBJ1-2; no clear D. The CDR3 totals 14 residues. CDR1 is LGHNA, CDR2 YNFKEQ, per germline. V was cut by 4 bases and J by 5 bases, with 14 bases left in between. CDR3 coding DNA: TGTGCCAGCAGCCGTCCGTCCCAGCAATATGGCTACACCTTC. Translation: CASSRPSQQYGYTF.

The CDR3 loop reads CASSQNRLAGFREQYF. For the CDR3, the DNA is TGTGCCAGCAGCCAAAACAGACTAGCGGGGTTCCGCGAGCAGTACTTC. The chain joins TRBV14 to TRBJ2-7, with 11 bases lining up with TRBD2. CDR3 size: 16 residues. The V and J ends lost 2 bases and 6 bases, in that order; junction bases with no gene match: 9. Germline CDR1 and CDR2: SGHDN and FVKESK.

The V gene is TRBV12-5, the J gene TRBJ1-2; 9 positions agree with TRBD1. Germline CDR1 LGHNT, CDR2 FRNRAP. V shed 3 bases and J 2 bases; nucleotides not matched to a gene: 4. CDR3 length: 15 amino acids. The chain's CDR3 is CASGFGQGTNYGYTF. In DNA form, the CDR3 reads TGTGCTAGTGGTTTTGGACAGGGGACCAACTATGGCTACACCTTC.

This chain uses TRBV19 with TRBJ2-3; 7 positions match TRBD2. Germline V CDR1 and CDR2: LNHDA, SQIVND (reference sequence). J lost 9 bases, V lost 9 bases, and 6 bases had no gene match. The CDR3 runs to 11 residues. The CDR3 loop is CASTSRGTQYF. CDR3 nucleotide sequence: TGTGCCAGCACGTCGCGGGGGACGCAGTATTTT.

The chain links TRBV29-1 to TRBJ2-1, with 10 positions matching TRBD2. This CDR3 has 14 amino acids. The germline CDR1 and CDR2 sequences are SQVTM and ANQGSEA. V gave up 2 bases and J gave up 3 bases; unmatched junction bases: 1. CDR3 coding DNA: TGCAGCGTTGAACCTAGCGGGAGCTACAATGAGCAGTTCTTC. It translates to CSVEPSGSYNEQFF.

This chain joins TRBV5-4 and TRBJ2-7; a weak D match, TRBD1 (5 bases). Germline V gives CDR1 SGHNT, CDR2 YYREEE (reference sequence). V was pared by 2 bases and J by 5 bases, with 8 bases between. The CDR3 consists of 12 residues. CDR3 loop: CASSFRADEQYF. Written as DNA, the CDR3 is TGTGCCAGCAGCTTCAGGGCGGACGAGCAGTACTTC.

The V gene is TRBV6-4, the J gene TRBJ1-5; no clear D gene. The germline V gene encodes CDR1 MRHNA and CDR2 SNTAGT. Trimming shortened V by 7 bases and J by 0 bases, and 13 bases separated the two germline ends. The CDR3 is 15 residues long. This CDR3 reads CASTAVRNSNQPQHF. DNA of the CDR3: TGTGCCAGCACCGCCGTAAGAAATAGCAATCAGCCCCAGCATTTT.

The chain carries TRBV5-1 and TRBJ2-3, with D hard to call. V was shortened by 1 base and J by 2 bases, with 8 bases between the two germline ends. Germline V gives CDR1 SGHRS, CDR2 YFSETQ. There are 14 residues in the CDR3. CDR3 nucleotides: TGCGCCAGCAGCTTGAGGGCAGACACAGATACGCAGTATTTT. Its protein is CASSLRADTDTQYF. Supplemented by reference TRBV5-1 and TRBJ2-3, the full variable domain reads KAGVTQTPRYLIKTRGQQVTLSCSPISGHRSVSWYQQTPGQGLQFLFEYFSETQRNKGNFPGRFSGRQFSNSRSEMNVSTLELGDSALYLCASSLRADTDTQYFGPGTRLTVL.

The chain links TRBV6-6 to TRBJ1-2; D gene unclear. The germline gives CDR1 MNHNY, CDR2 SVGAGI (reference sequence). V lost 5 bases, J lost 7 bases, and 14 bases lay in between. This CDR3 comprises 13 residues. CDR3 sequence reads: CASSDTQITGYTF. CDR3 DNA sequence: TGTGCCAGCAGTGACACTCAAATCACTGGCTACACCTTC.

The genes are TRBV6-1 and TRBJ1-4, with D perhaps matching TRBD1 (6 bases). This CDR3 has 13 residues. The V end was cut by 9 bases, the J end by 7 bases, with 15 bases between. CDR1 and CDR2 (germline): MNHNS, SASEGT. The CDR3 is CASRDTIGEKLFF. The DNA for the CDR3 is TGTGCCAGTAGGGACACCATTGGTGAAAAACTGTTTTTT.

This sequence joins TRBV9 and TRBJ1-2; D is unclear. Deletions cut 0 bases from V and 4 bases from J, with 7 bases between. The length of the CDR3 is 13 residues. Germline V lookup: CDR1 SGDLS, CDR2 YYNGEE. Here the CDR3 DNA reads TGTGCCAGCAGCGTAGTTAACTTCTATGGCTACACCTTC. It codes for CASSVVNFYGYTF.

The V gene is TRBV6-1, the J gene TRBJ1-6; no firm D call. Germline CDR1 and CDR2: MNHNS and SASEGT. V was clipped by 4 bases and J by 7 bases, with 14 bases between them. This CDR3 region has 15 residues. For the CDR3, the DNA is TGTGCCAGCAGTGCCGCGTGGCAGGAAAATTCACCCCTCCACTTT. Translation: CASSAAWQENSPLHF.

The rearrangement joins TRBV11-2 to TRBJ2-7; D might be TRBD2 (6 bases). V lost 3 bases and J 5 bases, leaving 14 bases between the germline ends. The CDR3 covers 14 residues. Germline V gene data show CDR1 as SGHAT and CDR2 as FQNNGV. The CDR3 nucleotides are TGTGCCAGCAGCTTGACGGGAGTTAGGGACGAGCAGTACTTC. Amino acids: CASSLTGVRDEQYF.

This clone came up a few times. V and J are TRBV4-1 and TRBJ1-2, with a weak D call TRBD1 (6 bases). V shed 2 bases and J shed 8 bases, with 18 bases lying between them. The length of the CDR3 is 15 residues. The germline V gene has CDR1 MGHRA and CDR2 YSYEKL. This CDR3 reads CASSQRDILVGGYTF. The CDR3 DNA is TGCGCCAGCAGCCAAAGGGACATCCTCGTTGGGGGCTACACCTTC.

The chain uses TRBV15 and TRBJ1-5; weak D call: TRBD1 (6 bases). This CDR3 comprises 14 residues. In germline, CDR1 is LNHNV, CDR2 YYDKDF (reference sequence). V was cut by 5 bases and J by 1 base, with 9 bases left in between. CDR3: CATSGRGSNQPQHF. CDR3 DNA: TGTGCCACCAGCGGGAGGGGGAGCAATCAGCCCCAGCATTTT.

CDR3 DNA sequence: TGTGCCAGTAGTACGATCGGACAGGGGATTAATGAAAAACTGTTTTTT. As protein: CASSTIGQGINEKLFF. The chain is built from TRBV19 and TRBJ1-4, with 9 bases matching TRBD1. V gave up 4 bases and J gave up 4 bases; unmatched junction bases: 7. The CDR3 loop spans 16 amino acids. CDR1 is LNHDA and CDR2 is SQIVND in the germline V gene (reference sequence).

The rearrangement links TRBV6-5 to TRBJ1-2; D is unresolved. The germline CDR1 and CDR2 sequences are MNHEY and SVGAGI. The CDR3 has 15 residues. V was clipped by 0 bases and J by 5 bases, with 13 bases between them. The chain's CDR3 is CASSYSSPHRYGYTF. The CDR3 nucleotides read TGTGCCAGCAGTTACTCGAGTCCTCACCGGTATGGCTACACCTTC.